This entry concerns a single T cell receptor (beta chain). Its antigen is still unknown. The data derive from a study of cytomegalovirus exposure and HLA in healthy donors. Study-level information: Across a few hundred genotyped donors, approximately 80% landed in the Caucasian-associated ancestry cluster. Study results and caveats: Confirmation was obtained in vitro that a few CMV-associated chains are specific for CMV antigens. In a later analysis, V- and J-gene trimming of beta chains associated with a DCLRE1C missense variant, replicated independently.

The germline CDR1 and CDR2 sequences are MRHNA and SNTAGT. Losses at the gene ends were 6 bases for V and 10 bases for J; bases not matched to a gene: 8. The CDR3 is made up of 14 amino acids. Primers for the PCR totalled 60 Vbeta and 13 Jbeta. TCRdb keeps only in-frame clones here, not all; method: immunoSEQ multiplex PCR. The sample records roughly 220,000 clones, about 82% being singletons. What was sequenced was PBMCs. The rearrangement joins TRBV6-4 to TRBJ1-6, with TRBD1 matching over 8 bases. This receptor was obtained from a man aged 25-45 years in good health and CMV-seronegative. The CDR3 sequence is CASSSTGDGSPLHF. The CDR3 DNA follows: TGTGCCAGCAGCTCGACAGGGGACGGGTCACCCCTCCACTTT.